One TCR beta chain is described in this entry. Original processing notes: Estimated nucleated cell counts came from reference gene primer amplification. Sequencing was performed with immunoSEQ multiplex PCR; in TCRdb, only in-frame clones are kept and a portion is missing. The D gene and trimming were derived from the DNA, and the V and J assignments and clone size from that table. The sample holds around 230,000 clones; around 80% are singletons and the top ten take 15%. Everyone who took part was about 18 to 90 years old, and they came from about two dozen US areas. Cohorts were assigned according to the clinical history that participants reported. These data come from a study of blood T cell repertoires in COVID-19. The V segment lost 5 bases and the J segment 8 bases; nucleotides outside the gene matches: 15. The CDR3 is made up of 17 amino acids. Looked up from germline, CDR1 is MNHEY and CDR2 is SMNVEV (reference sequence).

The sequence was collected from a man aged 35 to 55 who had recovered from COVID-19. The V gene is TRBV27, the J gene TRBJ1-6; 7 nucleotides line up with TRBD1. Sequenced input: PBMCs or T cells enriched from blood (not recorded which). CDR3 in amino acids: CASSLREPTGRHSPLHF. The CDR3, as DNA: TGTGCCAGCAGTCTACGGGAGCCGACAGGGAGGCATTCACCCCTCCACTTT.